This T cell receptor (beta chain) was found in a study of T-cell reconstitution after alpha-beta-depleted transplantation in children. Preparation of the TCRbeta library used unique molecular identifiers. TCRdb re-analysed the PCR reads in MiXCR, keeping a single row per CDR3 protein. The repertoire consists of about 60,000 distinct CDR3 sequences, with 44% occurring once and the leading ten covering about 98%. This CDR3 spans 14 amino acids. V lost 3 bases and J lost 1, with 7 bases in between. Germline V gene lookup returns CDR1 SGDLS and CDR2 YYNGEE. Sequencing used PBMCs, mostly from graft donor cells, obtained 360 days after TCRalphabeta/CD19-depleted stem cell transplant. V is TRBV9 and J is TRBJ2-2; possibly TRBD1 for D (6 bases). This clonotype was sampled from a male patient aged 5 to 17 who had a stem cell transplant for acute lymphoblastic leukemia, so the T cells may come from the graft donor. This CDR3 is CASSATGNTGELFF. CDR3 nucleotides: TGTGCCAGCAGCGCGACAGGGAACACCGGGGAGCTGTTTTTT.